This TCR beta chain was recorded in a study of blood T cell repertoires in COVID-19 (dated by TCRdb to 2018 to 2020). A note on the overall study: Collaborator samples came from the United States, Italy and Spain and covered acute and convalescent phases of COVID-19. The samples were drawn from the first 160 participants of the ongoing ImmuneRACE study and from 1,254 subjects provided by 6 global collaborators. A freely available public database, intended as a resource for researchers studying the immune response to SARS-CoV-2, is where the repertoires were released. Deeply sampled blood TCRbeta repertoires from subjects exposed to, actively infected with, or recovered from COVID-19 were included in the dataset. The material from the prospective study consisted of cDNA or gDNA derived from T cells, B-cell-depleted T cells, or PBMCs. A de-identified subject ID, COVID-19 status, age in years and sex were almost always included in the sample metadata. Where available, HLA class I and class II types were obtained from metadata supplied by the sample provider rather than from assay-based typing.

Enrolling through a virtual design, the prospective study's participants ranged in age from roughly 18 to 95 years and lived across approximately 25 United States geographic areas. In the prospective study, cohorts were assigned on the basis of participant-reported clinical history obtained from a screening survey and a study questionnaire. In the prospective study, whole blood, serum and a nasopharyngeal or oropharyngeal swab were collected from each participant by mobile phlebotomists. Additional blood draws and questionnaires over an approximately 2-month period could optionally be provided by prospective study participants. Prospective study blood samples were shipped either frozen or at room temperature before DNA extraction. This clone was picked up a small number of times. The specificity of this receptor is unknown. No clone much larger than this one lies a single base away; base qualities are absent.

The germline V gene provides CDR1 SGHTA and CDR2 FQGNSA. Clipping removes 1 base from V and 3 bases from J, with 1 as the unmatched junction base count. CDR3 length: 16 amino acids, cysteine to phenylalanine. Of all the DNA, just the CDR3 is kept, 48 bases in frame from base 1. The immunoSEQ Assay, a bias-controlled multiplex PCR, was used to amplify TCRbeta CDR3 regions from genomic DNA. From the authors' description of their analysis: The number of nucleated cells in each sample was estimated by amplification of reference gene primers within the assay. Sequence reads were collapsed and filtered to measure the absolute abundance of every unique TCRbeta CDR3 rearrangement. For each sample, productive Simpson clonality was calculated by taking the square root of Simpson's diversity index across productive rearrangements. This immuneACCESS table, as held by TCRdb, lists in-frame sequences with V and J called but not all clones. Of the missing ones, under half trace to an unresolved V gene in checked studies; the others have no known cause. Clone size and V and J calls were adopted from that table, with D and trimming inferred from the DNA. Here the sample has over 200,000 clones; around 81% occur a single time. The leading ten clones occupy more than 8.5% of the sample.

The study at large found these results: How much clinical and demographic metadata was included differed by source and by participant, and the metadata was provided uncurated.

The TCR sequence derives from a woman aged 45 to 65 with acute COVID-19. Sequencing was carried out using PBMCs or T cells enriched from blood (not recorded which). The rearranged segments are TRBV7-2 and TRBJ2-5, and 14 junctional nucleotides match TRBD2. The CDR3 reads CASSLGLAGGEETQYF. DNA sequence: TGTGCCAGCAGCTTAGGACTAGCGGGGGGGGAAGAGACCCAGTACTTC.